This T cell receptor (beta chain) was observed in a study of shared T cell receptors in the human thymus. This CDR3 has 18 amino acids. Germline CDR1 and CDR2: SGHDT and YYEEEE. V was shortened by 4 bases and J by 1 base, with 18 bases between the two germline ends. Sequencing was performed with immunoSEQ multiplex PCR; in TCRdb, only in-frame clones are kept and a portion is missing. Among roughly 700,000 clones, roughly 90% were seen once, and the ten largest hold 0.0095% to 0.011%. This same sample was also part of a study on human thymus T cells. In that study: Corrective surgery for congenital heart defects was being performed on the healthy Finnish infants who served as donors. Resections removed during corrective heart surgery provided the thymus tissue used. Thymic and blood repertoires appeared to carry a bias in their V and J gene usage. Related research found strongly overlapping thymic repertoires in unrelated individuals.

Sequenced sample: thymocytes. The chain links TRBV5-6 to TRBJ2-6; a possible D gene is TRBD1 (6 bases). This TCR was sampled from a boy younger than two with a congenital heart defect. CDR3 in amino acids: CASSPRTDPFSGANVLTF. The CDR3 DNA reads TGTGCCAGCAGCCCTCGGACAGACCCTTTTTCTGGGGCCAACGTCCTGACTTTC.